Included here is one T cell receptor (beta chain) sequence, with context. From the 5' RACE reads, TCRdb called clonotypes with MiXCR, one entry per CDR3 protein. The sample consists of hundreds of thousands of distinct CDR3 sequences, about 20% of them appearing once. The record originates from a study of CD8 T cells in ankylosing spondylitis. The specimen was blood, either unsorted or a sorted T cell fraction (not recorded which). This receptor was taken from a male donor with ankylosing spondylitis or in good health (not recorded which).

This chain's CDR3 is CASSYNAGGLDTQYF. The CDR3, as DNA: TGTGCCAGCAGTTATAATGCGGGGGGGTTGGATACGCAGTATTTT. The V call is TRBV12-3 or TRBV12-4, the J call TRBJ2-3; TRBD2 matches 9 bases. CDR3 size: 15 residues. V lost 4 bases and J lost 6; bases outside the gene matches: 8.